The clone carrying this T cell receptor beta chain was picked up a small number of times. V was pared by 3 bases and J by 6 bases, with 12 bases between. CDR3 size: 13 residues. CDR1 SGHTA and CDR2 FQGNSA come from the germline V gene. This entry belongs to a study of blood T cell repertoires in COVID-19. At the level of the study: COVID-19 samples from acute and convalescent phases originated in the United States, Italy and Spain. The cDNA or gDNA used as material had been derived from T cells, B-cell-depleted T cells, or PBMCs.

Authors' processing steps: The assay estimated nucleated cells by amplifying reference gene primers. Libraries were prepared by immunoSEQ multiplex PCR; TCRdb keeps only in-frame clonotypes and omits some of them. V and J calls and clone size are given by that table; D and trimming were obtained from the DNA. The repertoire has roughly 250,000 clones, roughly 80% of them found once; the top ten carry about 9.5%. The chain uses TRBV7-2 and TRBJ2-7; D is ambiguous. The material sequenced was peripheral blood. The sequence derives from a woman older than 75 with acute or convalescent COVID-19. The DNA for the CDR3 is TGTGCCAGCAGCTTTCGGGTAGCTTCCGAGCAGTACTTC. The encoded protein is CASSFRVASEQYF.